Described below is a single T cell receptor beta chain sequence and its context. The data were taken from a study of T cells of healthy individuals. TCRdb re-called the 5' RACE reads with MiXCR, one entry per CDR3 protein. Seen here are approximately 50,000 distinct CDR3 sequences, about 15% observed once, and the top ten hold around 15%. The origin of this receptor is a human donor in good health.

CDR3 protein: CASRFLGEGGTEAFF. The CDR3 nucleotides read TGTGCCAGCAGGTTCCTAGGGGAGGGGGGCACTGAAGCTTTCTTT. The chain joins TRBV2 to TRBJ1-1; a possible D gene is TRBD1 (6 bases). This CDR3 region has 15 residues. Germline-derived CDR1 and CDR2 are SNHLY and FYNNEI. V shed 6 bases and J shed 4 bases, with 18 bases lying between them.